A selection of T cell receptor beta chains follows, all from one sample in a study of T-cell reconstitution after alpha-beta-depleted transplantation in children. Via MiXCR, TCRdb re-called the PCR reads, giving one row per CDR3 protein. The data hold about a million distinct CDR3 sequences, with roughly 31% observed a single time. This specimen consisted of PBMCs, mostly from graft donor cells, obtained 360 days after TCRalphabeta/CD19-depleted stem cell transplant. All receptors derive from a boy younger than two who had a stem cell transplant for SCID, so the T cells may come from the graft donor. The CDR3 runs from the conserved cysteine through the conserved F or W. D genes are given only for firm matches. Clone sizes are given selectively: once, few, many, or a class where the clone is expanded.

cdr3_aa	cdr3_nt	j_call	d_call	v_call	clone_size
CATSDSLDRNPYEQYF	TGTGCCACCAGTGATTCCCTGGACAGGAACCCCTACGAGCAGTACTTC	TRBJ2-7	TRBD1	TRBV24-1	once
CASSDDRGQGYTF	TGTGCCAGTAGTGACGACAGGGGGCAAGGCTACACCTTC	TRBJ1-2	TRBD1	TRBV19	few
CASSLQGGTSPYNEQFF	TGTGCCAGCAGTTTACAGGGGGGGACTAGCCCCTACAATGAGCAGTTCTTC	TRBJ2-1	TRBD2	TRBV12-3/TRBV12-4	few
CATSRGPRDRGLRAQYF	TGTGCCACCAGCAGAGGACCCCGGGACAGGGGGCTTAGGGCCCAGTACTTC	TRBJ2-5	TRBD1	TRBV15	few
CASSSLGHTDTQYF	TGTGCCAGCAGCTCCTTAGGACACACAGATACGCAGTATTTT	TRBJ2-3	NA	TRBV7-3	NA
CASKQGALNTEAFF	TGTGCCAGCAAACAAGGGGCCCTGAACACTGAAGCTTTCTTT	TRBJ1-1	NA	TRBV6-1	NA
CASTELPQETQYF	TGTGCCAGCACAGAGCTCCCACAAGAGACCCAGTACTTC	TRBJ2-5	NA	TRBV6-1	NA
CSARRATGPSRETQYF	TGCAGTGCTAGACGCGCGACTGGCCCCTCCCGGGAGACCCAGTACTTC	TRBJ2-5	NA	TRBV20-1	once
CASSLGTDLYQETQYF	TGTGCCAGCAGCTTAGGAACCGACTTGTACCAAGAGACCCAGTACTTC	TRBJ2-5	NA	TRBV11-2	NA
CSARVAGQGATDTQYF	TGCAGTGCTAGAGTGGCGGGACAGGGGGCCACAGATACGCAGTATTTT	TRBJ2-3	TRBD1	TRBV20-1	NA
CASSAGQGLNNEKLFF	TGTGCCAGCAGTGCCGGACAGGGACTCAATAATGAAAAACTGTTTTTT	TRBJ1-4	TRBD1	TRBV12-3/TRBV12-4	few
CSARELAGRYEQYF	TGCAGTGCTAGGGAACTAGCGGGGCGATACGAGCAGTACTTC	TRBJ2-7	TRBD2	TRBV20-1	few
CSARDGGFGSNQPQHF	TGCAGTGCTAGAGATGGGGGTTTTGGTAGCAATCAGCCCCAGCATTTT	TRBJ1-5	NA	TRBV20-1	few
CASSLFWQSSYEQYF	TGCGCCAGCAGCTTATTTTGGCAGAGCTCCTACGAGCAGTACTTC	TRBJ2-7	NA	TRBV5-1	few
CASKITGRTEAFF	TGCGCCAGCAAAATAACAGGACGCACTGAAGCTTTCTTT	TRBJ1-1	NA	TRBV5-1	few
CASSAAGDTQYF	TGCGCCAGCAGTGCGGCCGGAGATACGCAGTATTTT	TRBJ2-3	NA	TRBV10-1	NA
CASTGDSYGYTF	TGTGCCAGCACCGGGGACAGCTATGGCTACACCTTC	TRBJ1-2	TRBD1	TRBV12-3/TRBV12-4	NA
CASSLLTSGGPYEQYF	TGCGCCAGCAGCCTCCTGACTAGCGGGGGCCCCTACGAGCAGTACTTC	TRBJ2-7	TRBD2	TRBV5-1	NA
CSVGGGGPYNEQFF	TGCAGCGTTGGGGGTGGGGGACCCTACAATGAGCAGTTCTTC	TRBJ2-1	NA	TRBV29-1	NA
CSPRSGEQYF	TGCAGCCCCCGCTCCGGAGAGCAGTACTTC	TRBJ2-7	NA	TRBV29-1	NA
CAWSIGGRETQYF	TGTGCCTGGAGTATCGGGGGGCGAGAGACCCAGTACTTC	TRBJ2-5	NA	TRBV30	few
CASSLEIAPQPQHF	TGTGCCAGCAGCTTAGAAATCGCCCCTCAGCCCCAGCATTTT	TRBJ1-5	NA	TRBV7-2	NA
CSARVPGGPQQFF	TGCAGTGCTAGAGTGCCGGGGGGCCCCCAGCAGTTCTTC	TRBJ2-1	NA	TRBV20-1	few
CASSLLRADEQFF	TGCGCCAGCAGCTTGCTCAGGGCAGATGAGCAGTTCTTC	TRBJ2-1	NA	TRBV5-1	few
CASSRTGTSHNEQFF	TGTGCCAGCAGCCGCACCGGGACTAGCCACAATGAGCAGTTCTTC	TRBJ2-1	TRBD2	TRBV3-1	NA
CASRNPGEGGYTF	TGTGCCAGCAGGAACCCGGGGGAAGGCGGCTACACCTTC	TRBJ1-2	NA	TRBV12-3/TRBV12-4	NA
CASSWGQGIMNTEAFF	TGTGCCAGCAGTTGGGGACAGGGGATAATGAACACTGAAGCTTTCTTT	TRBJ1-1	TRBD1	TRBV12-3/TRBV12-4	NA
CASSFSPGADTQYF	TGCGCCAGCAGCTTTTCCCCCGGGGCAGATACGCAGTATTTT	TRBJ2-3	NA	TRBV5-1	once
CASSWDLAGRQETQYF	TGTGCCAGCAGTTGGGATCTAGCGGGAAGACAAGAGACCCAGTACTTC	TRBJ2-5	TRBD2	TRBV28	many
CASSYDRGPYEQYF	TGTGCCAGCAGTTACGACAGGGGTCCCTACGAGCAGTACTTC	TRBJ2-7	TRBD1	TRBV6-5	few
CASRSTAENSPLHF	TGCGCCAGCAGATCGACAGCCGAGAATTCACCCCTCCACTTT	TRBJ1-6	NA	TRBV5-1	NA
CASEEETQYF	TGTGCCAGCGAGGAAGAGACCCAGTACTTC	TRBJ2-5	NA	TRBV7-9	NA
CSAARDSSTDTQYF	TGCAGTGCTGCCAGGGATTCGAGCACAGATACGCAGTATTTT	TRBJ2-3	NA	TRBV20-1	NA
CSARTGSNQPQHF	TGCAGTGCTAGAACGGGGAGCAATCAGCCCCAGCATTTT	TRBJ1-5	NA	TRBV20-1	NA
CASTALGRGGNEQFF	TGTGCCAGCACCGCACTGGGGAGGGGAGGAAATGAGCAGTTCTTC	TRBJ2-1	TRBD2	TRBV28	many
CASSSTAGQGGTEAFF	TGCGCCAGCAGCTCCACCGCGGGACAGGGAGGGACTGAAGCTTTCTTT	TRBJ1-1	TRBD1	TRBV5-1	NA
CASSLASEKNEQFF	TGTGCCAGCAGCCTAGCGAGTGAGAAAAATGAGCAGTTCTTC	TRBJ2-1	NA	TRBV7-9	few
CASSFGGRGYEQYF	TGTGCCAGCAGTTTCGGGGGGCGAGGGTACGAGCAGTACTTC	TRBJ2-7	NA	TRBV12-3/TRBV12-4	NA
CASSAVGDTQYF	TGTGCCAGCAGCGCCGTGGGAGATACGCAGTATTTT	TRBJ2-3	NA	TRBV9	few
CASSQDDGQFYEQYF	TGCGCCAGCAGCCAAGATGACGGACAGTTCTACGAGCAGTACTTC	TRBJ2-7	NA	TRBV4-1	NA
CASSQDLHSGSYEQYF	TGTGCCAGCAGCCAAGATTTACACTCAGGATCCTACGAGCAGTACTTC	TRBJ2-7	NA	TRBV4-2	NA
CASSQGDRGIYNEQFF	TGTGCCAGCAGCCAAGGGGACAGGGGAATCTACAATGAGCAGTTCTTC	TRBJ2-1	TRBD1	TRBV4-2	NA
CASSSSLGGVYNEQFF	TGCGCCAGCAGCTCTAGTCTCGGGGGGGTCTACAATGAGCAGTTCTTC	TRBJ2-1	TRBD2	TRBV5-1	NA
CSAISGQGYEQYF	TGCAGCGCAATCTCGGGACAGGGCTACGAGCAGTACTTC	TRBJ2-7	TRBD1	TRBV29-1	NA
CASIGSGGPTDTQYF	TGCGCCAGCATAGGGAGTGGGGGCCCAACAGATACGCAGTATTTT	TRBJ2-3	NA	TRBV5-1	once
CASSLAPDRNSYGYTF	TGTGCCAGCAGCTTAGCGCCCGATAGAAACTCCTATGGCTACACCTTC	TRBJ1-2	NA	TRBV7-2	NA
CASSQEPGGYEQYF	TGTGCCAGCAGCCAAGAGCCAGGGGGCTACGAGCAGTACTTC	TRBJ2-7	TRBD1	TRBV4-2	NA
CSARGLAGGPRDTQYF	TGCAGTGCTAGAGGACTAGCGGGGGGACCGCGGGATACGCAGTATTTT	TRBJ2-3	TRBD2	TRBV20-1	NA
CASSYWGARRGELFF	TGTGCCAGCAGTTATTGGGGGGCCCGAAGAGGGGAGCTGTTTTTT	TRBJ2-2	NA	TRBV6-5	NA
CASRLDRVKNIQYF	TGTGCCAGCAGACTAGACAGAGTCAAAAACATTCAGTACTTC	TRBJ2-4	NA	TRBV2	few
CASSRTGTSGVTDTQYF	TGTGCCAGCAGTCGGACCGGGACTAGCGGGGTAACAGATACGCAGTATTTT	TRBJ2-3	TRBD2	TRBV9	NA
CATQAHRDTEAFF	TGCGCCACCCAGGCCCATAGGGACACTGAAGCTTTCTTT	TRBJ1-1	NA	TRBV4-3	NA
CASSLMGGSNNEQFF	TGTGCCAGCAGCTTAATGGGGGGCTCGAACAATGAGCAGTTCTTC	TRBJ2-1	NA	TRBV7-3	NA
CASRTGGPYNEQFF	TGTGCCAGCAGAACAGGGGGGCCCTACAATGAGCAGTTCTTC	TRBJ2-1	TRBD1	TRBV27	many
CASSHFGTSGGAAGEQFF	TGTGCCAGCAGCCACTTCGGGACTAGCGGGGGGGCCGCGGGGGAGCAGTTCTTC	TRBJ2-1	TRBD2	TRBV4-2	few
CSADPLNTEAFF	TGCAGTGCAGATCCACTGAACACTGAAGCTTTCTTT	TRBJ1-1	NA	TRBV20-1	NA
CSAYVDTQYF	TGCAGTGCCTATGTGGATACGCAGTATTTT	TRBJ2-3	NA	TRBV20-1	few